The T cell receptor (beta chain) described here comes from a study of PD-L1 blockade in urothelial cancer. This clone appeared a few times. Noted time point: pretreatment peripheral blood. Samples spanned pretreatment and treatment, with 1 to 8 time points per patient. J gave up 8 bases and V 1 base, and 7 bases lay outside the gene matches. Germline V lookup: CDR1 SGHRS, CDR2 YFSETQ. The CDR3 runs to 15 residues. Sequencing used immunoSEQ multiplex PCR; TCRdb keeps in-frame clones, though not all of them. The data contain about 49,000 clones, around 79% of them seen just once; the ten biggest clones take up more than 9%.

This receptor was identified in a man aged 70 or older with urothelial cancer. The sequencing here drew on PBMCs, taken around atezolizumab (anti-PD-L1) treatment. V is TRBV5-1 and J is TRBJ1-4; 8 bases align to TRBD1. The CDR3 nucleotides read TGCGCCAGCAGCTTGTCCGGGACAGGCACCGAAAAACTGTTTTTT. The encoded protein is CASSLSGTGTEKLFF.